The T cell receptor beta chain described here comes from a study of T cell responses to AZD1222 COVID-19 vaccine. Study details: The analysis combined second doses at about 4 or about 12 weeks.

Deletions cut 7 bases from V and 0 bases from J, with 11 bases between. CDR3 size: 14 residues. Germline V gene sequence: CDR1 SGHRS, CDR2 YFSETQ. Findings and limits, study-wide: Just a handful of AZD1222 recipients tested seropositive at baseline.

Here immunoSEQ multiplex PCR was the method, and the copy in TCRdb shows in-frame clones only, minus some. The repertoire holds 180,000 or so clones, with 85% to 90% as singletons. For this clone: What it recognizes is unknown.

The sequence was collected from an adult in good health. The specimen was peripheral blood, collected on day 0 of AZD1222 vaccination. V and J are TRBV5-1 and TRBJ1-3; TRBD1 is a possible D gene (6 bases). CDR3 sequence: CASRTGTSGNTIYF. CDR3 DNA sequence: TGCGCCAGCCGAACAGGGACCTCTGGAAACACCATATATTTT.